One sample yielded the 5 T cell receptor beta chains listed below, sequenced in a study of human T cells and chemical hapten exposure. Total RNA was isolated from unfractionated whole blood. One entry per CDR3 protein results from TCRdb running MiXCR on the 5' RACE reads. The sample holds roughly 81,000 distinct CDR3 sequences, 15% seen once. The receptors derive from a female donor in good health.

The rearrangement links TRBV3-1 to TRBJ1-1; perhaps TRBD1 as D (6 bases). V lost 2 bases, J lost 5 bases, and 12 bases lay in between. The CDR3 spans 14 residues. Germline assignment: CDR1 LGHDT and CDR2 YNNKEL (reference sequence). CDR3 nucleotide sequence: TGTGCCAGCAGCCAAATACAGGGAAGAACTGAAGCTTTCTTT. Translated: CASSQIQGRTEAFF. Based on the CDR3 plus reference TRBV3-1 and TRBJ1-1, the full variable domain is DTAVSQTPKYLVTQMGNDKSIKCEQNLGHDTMYWYKQDSKKFLKIMFSYNNKELIINETVPNRFSPKSPDKAHLNLHINSLELGDSAVYFCASSQIQGRTEAFFGQGTRLTVV.

V gene TRBV20-1 combines with J gene TRBJ1-2; D is possibly TRBD1 (5 bases). From germline, CDR1 is DFQATT and CDR2 SNEGSKA (reference sequence). CDR3 length: 13 residues. Trimming took 5 bases from V and 4 from J, leaving 14 bases between them. The CDR3 DNA follows: TGCAGTGCTCCTTATTTGGGGCGCTATGGCTACACCTTC. Translated: CSAPYLGRYGYTF.

In its sample, this clonotype was seen many times. The chain couples TRBV29-1 to TRBJ1-1, with 8 bases identical to TRBD1. The length of the CDR3 is 14 residues. V lost 3 bases and J lost 0; bases outside the gene matches: 3. The germline CDR1 and CDR2 sequences are SQVTM and ANQGSEA. The CDR3 is CSVDWTGMNTEAFF. The CDR3 DNA is TGCAGCGTTGATTGGACAGGGATGAACACTGAAGCTTTCTTT.

This clonotype was recorded at least ten times. V gene TRBV5-1 combines with J gene TRBJ2-5; D is unresolved. Germline V gives CDR1 SGHRS, CDR2 YFSETQ. The CDR3 runs to 13 residues. V lost 4 bases and J lost 3, with 10 bases in between. CDR3 protein: CASSASPEETQYF. As DNA, the CDR3 is TGCGCCAGCAGCGCCTCCCCTGAAGAGACCCAGTACTTC.

This rearrangement joins TRBV18 to TRBJ1-1, with D possibly being TRBD1 (5 bases). The CDR3 consists of 15 residues. Germline V gives CDR1 KGHSH, CDR2 LQKENI. V was clipped by 4 bases and J by 4 bases, with 16 bases between them. CDR3 bases: TGTGCCAGCTCACTTTTAAGGGACGACGGCACTGAAGCTTTCTTT. Amino acid sequence: CASSLLRDDGTEAFF.